The sequence of this T cell receptor beta chain was determined in a study of molecular identifiers for immune sequencing clone quantification (dated by TCRdb to the late 2010s). About the investigation overall: For a replicate experiment, RNA from roughly 20,000 or 100,000 naive CD8 T cells was divided into five aliquots, of which four were sequenced. CD8 T cells were used in a methods study to benchmark molecular-identifier clustering-based TCR repertoire sequencing (MIDCIRS) and TCR RNA copy counting. The research as a whole found: In CMV-specific effector cells, clones with more than 20 RNA copies accounted for over 97% of molecules, whereas in naive cells such clones accounted for under 1%. A single cell's worth of spiked-in Jurkat TCR RNA was reported detectable even among 850,000 to 1,000,000 naive CD8 T cells. Highly expanded clone sizes could be underestimated because identical TCR molecules may share a barcode. The naive libraries included spiked-in Jurkat TCR RNA (roughly nine copies' worth), and this RNA is not part of the donor repertoire. About 2.9 recovered TCR RNA copies per cell were obtained by modeling, versus about 10 by digital PCR, implying a capture efficiency of approximately 30%. Without barcode sub-clustering, chimeric consensus sequences inflated TCR diversity; chimeras reached as high as 47%.

Regarding this clonotype: The specificity of this receptor is unknown. No base-level quality is on record; no much larger clone is a single base apart.

V drops 1 base and J drops 8 bases, leaving 12 bases in between. The CDR3 runs 14 amino acids, cysteine and phenylalanine included. Here the CDR3 DNA is all that survives: 42 bases in frame from base 1. Reading the germline V gene (reference sequence) gives CDR1 LNHDA and CDR2 SQIVND. Libraries of naive CD8 T cells were generated from about 19,000 to 1,100,000 sorted cells, with 10%, 30% or 50% of the purified RNA used. Naive CD8 T cells were FACS-sorted as CD8+CD4-CCR7+CD45RA+ on a BD FACSAria II into RLT Plus buffer. Nine to eleven TCR copies' worth of Jurkat RNA were spiked into about 19,000-1,100,000 naive CD8 T cell samples to test detection sensitivity. Enrichment of CD8 T cells was done with RosetteSep CD8+ T Cell Enrichment Cocktail plus Ficoll-Paque, and ACK red cell lysis came afterward. The protocol used for the library was PCR. The reads were generated on an Illumina HiSeq 4000. Preparation of bulk TCR libraries followed a previously described approach, with the TCR primers listed in Table S5. Purification of total RNA was performed with the Qiagen AllPrep DNA/RNA kit. Before analysis, reads from multiple sequencing runs of one library were combined. In the authors' own workflow: Reads were retained only if their TCR constant sequence matched exactly, and those retained reads were trimmed to 150 nt and grouped according to their 12-nt molecular barcodes. Reads in each barcode group were sub-clustered using a 15% Levenshtein threshold, and a quality-weighted consensus sequence was built for each RNA molecule. Non-functional sequences were filtered out, along with any lower-count sequence sitting one edit away from another sequence. Barcode sub-clusters with fewer than 20% of the maximum read count were removed, based on fitting two negative binomial distributions. The public reads were reprocessed in TCRdb via fastp at Q25 and MiXCR, keeping in-frame beta chains. A single entry per CDR3 protein holds the most common genes and DNA from its merged rows. TCRdb, not the authors, supplied the V and J calls. The sample contains hundreds of thousands of distinct CDR3 sequences, 15% to 20% of them found a single time. Roughly 0.83% of the sample is held by the ten biggest clonotypes.

The origin of this receptor is a human donor in good health. Some libraries in this study had Jurkat cell RNA spiked in. Sequencing was done on a sample of naive CD8+ T cells from blood, with Jurkat cell RNA spiked in. The label giving this sample's cell subset or site can be read as: FACS-sorted CD8+CD4-CCR7+CD45RA+ naive T cells. This sequence uses TRBV19 and TRBJ2-1, with the D gene call left open. The CDR3 region reads CASSIGSGFDEQFF. The nucleotide sequence is TGTGCCAGTAGTATAGGGTCCGGGTTCGATGAGCAGTTCTTC.